The 27 T cell receptor beta chains below all came from one sample that was sequenced in a study of T-cell reconstitution after alpha-beta-depleted transplantation in children. The authors prepared the TCRbeta library with unique molecular identifiers. TCRdb analysed the PCR reads with MiXCR anew, one entry per CDR3 protein. Among 220,000 or so distinct CDR3 sequences listed, 6.5% to 10% were seen once. Sequences were derived from PBMCs, mostly from graft donor cells, sampled 180 days after TCRalphabeta/CD19-depleted stem cell transplant. The receptor set was obtained from a male patient between 10 and 17 years old who had a stem cell transplant for acute lymphoblastic leukemia, so the T cells may come from the graft donor.

This clonotype was recorded at least ten times. The V gene is TRBV5-1, the J gene TRBJ2-3; D is unresolved. This CDR3 spans 14 amino acids. V dropped 0 bases and J dropped 2 bases, with 7 bases sitting between them. Germline CDR1 reads SGHRS; CDR2 reads YFSETQ. The CDR3 nucleotides are TGCGCCAGCAGCTTGGAACATTACACAGATACGCAGTATTTT. Translating it yields CASSLEHYTDTQYF.

Many counts were recorded for this clonotype. CDR3 sequence (DNA): TGCGCCAGCAGCTTTCTACTTACTAACTATGGCTACACCTTC. Translation gives CASSFLLTNYGYTF. V and J are TRBV5-1 and TRBJ1-2; D is unresolved. The CDR3 has 14 residues. Germline CDR1 and CDR2: SGHRS and YFSETQ. V was clipped by 2 bases and J by 0 bases, with 8 bases between them.

In its sample, this clonotype was seen many times. The chain recombines TRBV28 with TRBJ2-5, with D uncertain. The length of the CDR3 is 14 residues. V lost 3 bases and J 5 bases, leaving 13 bases between the germline ends. In germline, CDR1 is MDHEN, CDR2 SYDVKM. The CDR3 sequence: CASSFPRSGETQYF. The CDR3 nucleotides read TGTGCCAGCAGTTTCCCCCGCTCCGGGGAGACCCAGTACTTC.

The chain uses TRBV19 and TRBJ2-1, with a possible D match to TRBD2 (6 bases). This CDR3 comprises 15 residues. V lost 6 bases and J lost 5, with 17 bases in between. The V gene's germline CDR1 is LNHDA and CDR2 SQIVND (reference sequence). CDR3 protein: CASSLGGGHNNEQFF. The CDR3 nucleotides are TGTGCCAGTAGCCTGGGGGGAGGCCACAACAATGAGCAGTTCTTC.

This clonotype was picked up many times. V gene TRBV7-9 combines with J gene TRBJ1-1; TRBD1 aligns across 9 bases. The trim removed 5 bases at V and 7 bases at J, leaving 14 bases unmatched. This CDR3 comprises 16 residues. Per the germline V gene, CDR1 is SEHNR and CDR2 is FQNEAQ (reference sequence). The CDR3 DNA reads as TGTGCCAGCAGCCTACAGGGGGCTGTCGGGATGGGTGAAGCTTTCTTT. This encodes CASSLQGAVGMGEAFF.

This clonotype showed up many times. This chain uses TRBV9 with TRBJ2-7; the D gene is possibly TRBD1 (6 bases). The CDR3 is 15 residues long. The germline gives CDR1 SGDLS, CDR2 YYNGEE. Trimming took 2 bases from V and 2 from J, leaving 14 bases between them. DNA for the CDR3: TGTGCCAGCAGCGTGGCTACCGGGACACCCTACGAGCAGTACTTC. This sequence encodes CASSVATGTPYEQYF.

Ten or more counts support this clonotype. The V call is TRBV3-1, the J call TRBJ2-7; no firm D call. This CDR3 contains 15 residues. From germline, CDR1 is LGHDT and CDR2 YNNKEL (reference sequence). V was trimmed by 0 bases and J by 5 bases, leaving 14 bases between them. The CDR3 reads CASSQDLDATDEQYF. CDR3 sequence (DNA): TGTGCCAGCAGCCAAGATCTTGACGCTACGGACGAGCAGTACTTC.

This clonotype was seen at least ten times. This chain connects TRBV25-1 to TRBJ1-5; D may be TRBD1 (6 bases). The length of the CDR3 is 14 residues. Germline V gene sequence: CDR1 MGHDK, CDR2 SYGVNS. V lost 3 bases and J lost 5, with 11 bases in between. The CDR3: CASSDKQGHQPQHF. The CDR3 DNA is TGTGCCAGCAGTGATAAACAGGGACATCAGCCCCAGCATTTT.

The V gene is TRBV20-1, the J gene TRBJ2-6; 10 positions match TRBD2. This CDR3 region has 19 residues. Germline trimming cut 3 bases from V and 2 bases from J; bases unmatched to any gene: 13. CDR1 and CDR2 from the germline V gene are DFQATT and SNEGSKA (reference sequence). This chain's CDR3 is CSASLSGLAGEAGANVLTF. CDR3 nucleotides: TGCAGTGCTAGTCTATCCGGGCTAGCGGGGGAGGCTGGGGCCAACGTCCTGACTTTC.

This clonotype was observed at least ten times. This chain connects TRBV29-1 to TRBJ2-1; a possible D gene is TRBD2 (5 bases). The V gene's germline CDR1 is SQVTM and CDR2 ANQGSEA. This CDR3 contains 16 residues. V was shortened by 0 bases and J by 6 bases, with 18 bases between the two germline ends. This chain's CDR3 is CSVEDRHRVGINEQFF. The DNA for the CDR3 is TGCAGCGTTGAAGATCGGCACCGGGTCGGGATCAATGAGCAGTTCTTC.

This clonotype was found many times. The chain recombines TRBV20-1 with TRBJ1-5; possible D gene TRBD1, 5 bases. Germline values: CDR1 DFQATT, CDR2 SNEGSKA (reference sequence). This CDR3 region has 14 residues. V gave up 6 bases and J gave up 4 bases, with 16 bases separating them. CDR3 amino acids: CSARWGSRNQPQHF. The CDR3 DNA is TGCAGTGCAAGATGGGGGTCAAGAAATCAGCCCCAGCATTTT.

In its sample, this clonotype was seen many times. This chain links TRBV20-1 with TRBJ2-7, with a tentative D call TRBD2 (6 bases). Germline V gene lookup returns CDR1 DFQATT and CDR2 SNEGSKA (reference sequence). V was pared by 0 bases and J by 3 bases, with 15 bases between. The CDR3 is made up of 15 amino acids. The CDR3 region has the DNA TGCAGTGCTAGAGATGCCCGCCGGGACTTCTACGAGCAGTACTTC. Its protein product is CSARDARRDFYEQYF.

This clonotype has ten or more counts. The V call is TRBV12-3 or TRBV12-4, the J call TRBJ2-1; D unclear. The CDR3 is made up of 15 amino acids. Trimming left V 6 bases short and J 2 bases short, with 14 bases between. The chain's CDR3 is CASSPPRLPYNEQFF. The CDR3 DNA sequence: TGTGCCAGCAGCCCTCCTCGCCTACCCTACAATGAGCAGTTCTTC.

In regard to this clonotype: A single base separates this from a much larger clone, so it may be a read error. The chain employs TRBV10-3 and TRBJ1-4; D not certain. The V gene lost 5 bases and the J gene lost 4 bases, with 11 bases spanning the gap. The CDR3 extends over 14 amino acids. Per germline, CDR1 ENHRY and CDR2 SYGVKD. CDR3 bases: TGTGCCATCAGTAAGGTGGGGTATAATGAAAAACTGTTTTTT. Protein sequence: CAISKVGYNEKLFF.

There are many counts of this clonotype. For the CDR3, the DNA is TGCAGTGTTCCACTACTAGCGGGAGACGGAGATACGCAGTATTTT. Encoded protein: CSVPLLAGDGDTQYF. The chain is built from TRBV20-1 and TRBJ2-3, with 11 bases fitting TRBD2. V dropped 7 bases and J dropped 5; count of bases not matched to a gene: 11. The length of the CDR3 is 15 residues. Germline CDR1 DFQATT, CDR2 SNEGSKA (reference sequence).

This clonotype occurred many times. V gene TRBV5-1 combines with J gene TRBJ2-2, with 9 bases matching TRBD1. V dropped 1 base and J dropped 3; count of bases not matched to a gene: 1. Germline CDR1 is SGHRS and CDR2 is YFSETQ. The CDR3 has 15 amino acids. CDR3 bases: TGCGCCAGCAGCTTGACAGGGGGCTACACCGGGGAGCTGTTTTTT. Protein: CASSLTGGYTGELFF.

This clonotype showed up many times. This chain links TRBV7-3 with TRBJ2-7, with D possibly matching TRBD1 (6 bases). V was clipped by 3 bases and J by 0 bases, with 15 bases between them. Per germline, CDR1 SGHTA and CDR2 FQGTGA. The CDR3 totals 16 residues. For the CDR3, the DNA is TGTGCCAGCAGCTTGGAAACAGGGTCGGCCTCCTACGAGCAGTACTTC. This gives the protein CASSLETGSASYEQYF. Variable domain in full (rest from reference TRBV7-3 and TRBJ2-7): GAGVSQTPSNKVTEKGKYVELRCDPISGHTALYWYRQSLGQGPEFLIYFQGTGAADDSGLPNDRFFAVRPEGSVSTLKIQRTERGDSAVYLCASSLETGSASYEQYFGPGTRLTVT.

This clonotype was counted ten times or more. The chain links TRBV12-3 or TRBV12-4 to TRBJ2-5, with D perhaps matching TRBD2 (5 bases). Trimming removed 6 bases at V and 2 bases at J, with 13 bases between. There are 14 residues in the CDR3. The CDR3 region has the DNA TGTGCCAGCAGCCCCGGACTGGGACAAGAGACCCAGTACTTC. Protein sequence: CASSPGLGQETQYF.

This clonotype was seen ten or more times. The chain recombines TRBV27 with TRBJ2-2; D gene uncertain. CDR3 length: 12 amino acids. Germline lookup yields CDR1 MNHEY and CDR2 SMNVEV (reference sequence). The V gene lost 0 bases and the J gene lost 7 bases, with 3 bases spanning the gap. In DNA form, the CDR3 reads TGTGCCAGCAGTTTATCGGGCGGGGAGCTGTTTTTT. It is translated as CASSLSGGELFF.

This clonotype was found many times. The gene calls are TRBV3-1 and TRBJ1-2, with 9 positions matching TRBD1. Germline loops: CDR1 LGHDT, CDR2 YNNKEL (reference sequence). This CDR3 spans 13 amino acids. With V trimmed by 4 bases and J by 8 bases, 5 bases remained unmatched. The CDR3 sequence is CASSRDRVGGYTF. The CDR3 DNA follows: TGTGCCAGCAGCCGGGACAGGGTTGGCGGCTACACCTTC.

Remarks on this clonotype: A much larger clone is a single base away; this may be a read error. The CDR3 loop is CASSYLGSSGDTIYF. DNA for the CDR3: TGTGCCAGCAGTTACCTCGGGAGCTCTGGAGACACCATATATTTT. J is TRBJ1-3 and V is TRBV6-5; D uncertain. The CDR3 length is 15 residues. The germline gives CDR1 MNHEY, CDR2 SVGAGI.

V gene TRBV19 combines with J gene TRBJ2-4; D ambiguous. Germline CDR1 LNHDA, CDR2 SQIVND (reference sequence). CDR3 size: 15 residues. Trimming took off 4 bases at V and 0 bases at J, with 10 bases between the two ends. The chain's CDR3 is CASSTGPLAKNIQYF. CDR3 DNA sequence: TGTGCCAGTAGTACTGGCCCTCTAGCCAAAAACATTCAGTACTTC.

There are many counts of this clonotype. The chain carries TRBV20-1 and TRBJ2-5; TRBD1 matches at 9 bases. This CDR3 has 18 amino acids. Germline loops: CDR1 DFQATT, CDR2 SNEGSKA (reference sequence). V was pared by 6 bases and J by 4 bases, with 21 bases of the junction left unmatched. CDR3 in DNA: TGCAGTGCCAAGCAGATTCCTAGACAGGGGGATTTAGGAGAGACCCAGTACTTC. Protein product: CSAKQIPRQGDLGETQYF.

This clonotype occurred many times. The gene calls are TRBV7-9 and TRBJ2-5; D perhaps matches TRBD1 (6 bases). Deletions cut 5 bases from V and 5 bases from J, with 18 bases between. There are 15 residues in the CDR3. Per germline, CDR1 SEHNR and CDR2 FQNEAQ (reference sequence). CDR3 bases: TGTGCCAGCAGCAACCGGGACACCCCTCAGGAGACCCAGTACTTC. It yields the protein CASSNRDTPQETQYF.

Details on this clonotype: Just one base apart from a much larger clone, this may be a read error. V is TRBV28 and J is TRBJ1-5, with unresolved D. Germline assignment: CDR1 MDHEN and CDR2 SYDVKM. This CDR3 has 12 amino acids. V was trimmed by 3 bases and J by 7 bases, leaving 7 bases between them. CDR3 in amino acids: CASSFTRQPQHF. The CDR3 DNA reads as TGTGCCAGCAGTTTCACTAGGCAGCCCCAGCATTTT.

In its sample, this clonotype was seen many times. This rearrangement joins TRBV6-5 to TRBJ1-5; D call uncertain. Germline V CDR1 and CDR2: MNHEY, SVGAGI. The V end was cut by 6 bases, the J end by 0 bases, with 6 bases between. The CDR3 has 13 residues. The CDR3 sequence is CASRRYSNQPQHF. CDR3 nucleotides: TGTGCCAGCAGGCGGTATAGCAATCAGCCCCAGCATTTT.

Note on this clonotype: A read error may explain this, as a much larger clone is one base away. The chain uses TRBV3-1 and TRBJ2-7; TRBD2 matches 9 bases. In germline, CDR1 is LGHDT, CDR2 YNNKEL (reference sequence). Losses at the gene ends were 6 bases for V and 4 bases for J; bases not matched to a gene: 10. The CDR3 has 15 amino acids. CDR3 coding DNA: TGTGCCAGCAGGCAAAGTCGTACTAGCGGGTACGAGCAGTACTTC. It yields the protein CASRQSRTSGYEQYF.